This T cell receptor (beta chain) came from a study of cytomegalovirus exposure and HLA in healthy donors (dated by TCRdb to the late 2010s). About the investigation overall: An earlier analysis of approximately 590 of the donors reported 250 to 350 Gb of sequence data and some 100 million unique TCR beta sequences from approximately 180 million T cells. An early release covering 550 to 650 HLA-typed donors comprised around 300 gigabases of sequencing data and roughly 85 million unique TCR sequences. Among the roughly 390 genotyped donors, roughly 80% belonged to the genetic ancestry cluster associated with self-reported Caucasian donors. The study was designed to test whether signatures of past pathogen exposure could be identified by cataloging public T cell receptors. The T cell repertoires of around 730 subjects were profiled by immunosequencing and related to cytomegalovirus serostatus. In addition to the first cohort of 666 subjects, a separate validation cohort of approximately 130 different subjects was used. To predict cytomegalovirus infection status, the study brought together high-throughput TCR immunosequencing, statistical association of individual TCRs with disease status, and machine learning. To study patterns of TCR occurrence, a later analysis re-analyzed previously published TCR beta repertoires from 666 donors and added high-resolution HLA genotyping. Rather than drawing on any new phenotypic data, the later analysis identified candidate immune exposures from TCR beta sequences and the way those sequences occurred across donors. To decide whether each TCR beta V gene segment behaved as functional or pseudogenic, an earlier analysis of approximately 600 of the donors relied on high-throughput TCR beta sequencing. Donor age, sex, ethnicity and CMV serostatus were compiled alongside the repertoire data. Genome-wide SNP genotypes for about 65% of the roughly 670 donors were used in a later genetic analysis, which treated that subset as a discovery cohort. All discovery cohort repertoires had been generated on a single sequencing platform. Both class I and class II loci were covered by HLA typing, at four-digit resolution. Typing coverage varied by locus: roughly 629-640 donors for A, B, C, DRB1 and DQB1; 500 to 550 for DQA1; more than 600 for DPA1; 450 to 480 for DPB1. Because of strong linkage in the cohort, a handful of DR-DQ haplotypes were treated as single units for association and clustering. Among some 400 genotyped donors of the cohort, an average of 235,054 unique TCR beta nucleotide sequences were sequenced per donor, 15% to 20% of them non-productive.

This clone was detected a few times. The clone's antigen remains unknown. Base qualities are missing; no much larger clone stands one base away. Overall results and qualifications from the work: Only TCR beta chains were sequenced in this cohort, and the absence of alpha or paired-chain data limited detectable features. Some IMGT-functional V segments, including TRBV6-2 and TRBV6-3, could not be distinguished by the 87-base-pair reads and were therefore excluded. Because HLA typing was unavailable for some donors at each locus, only the typed subset was used in association tests. In a later analysis, most CMV-associated TCR beta chains were found to appear HLA-restricted, with HLA associations seemingly driven largely by CMV exposure. The authors suggested that the approach could potentially be extended to other disease states and immunological phenotypes. Most TCR sequences were seen in very few donors, while some public TCRs were found in many individuals. In the study, 150 to 200 TCR beta chains were listed as associated with cytomegalovirus. In a later analysis, the rate of TCR association differed among HLA loci, with DRB1 alleles having the most associated TCRs and HLA-C alleles having the fewest. The presence/absence analyses assumed that sequencing depth was roughly uniform across donors, and that assumption may not be true. In a later analysis, HLA-associated TCR beta chains were found to be more clonally expanded and to have lower generation probabilities than equally common non-associated chains. The classifier was reported to diagnose cytomegalovirus status with high specificity and sensitivity in both the original and validation cohorts. A later analysis reported that several top co-occurrence clusters appeared linked to parvovirus B19, influenza, CMV and Epstein-Barr virus. In a later genetic analysis, a missense DCLRE1C variant was associated with V-gene and J-gene trimming of TCR beta chains, and the association was replicated in an independent cohort. Strong co-occurrence of HLA alleles, especially DR and DQ, made assigning TCR associations to individual alleles difficult. A cluster of highly shared sequence variants was judged likely to be a technical artifact of the sequencing pipeline. The only immune exposure information available for the cohort was CMV serostatus. In a later genetic analysis, fewer N-insertions in productive TCRs were reported among donors in an Asian-associated ancestry cluster than the approximately 710-donor mean. In a later analysis, 16,951 TCR beta sequences were associated with specific HLA alleles at a false discovery rate of 0.05. Correlated functional status among segregating V segments might reflect linkage disequilibrium, but an unknown experimental factor could not be ruled out. In an earlier analysis of approximately 590 of the donors, most TCR beta V segments appeared in productive rearrangements about 87% or about 30% of the time, broadly matching IMGT annotations. A further reported finding was that TCR beta sequences accurately predicted the HLA-A and HLA-B alleles for most subjects in the first cohort. Because counts were too low, around 18 rarely observed V segments, including chromosome 9 orphons, were left out of the earlier analysis of a few hundred of the donors. Three of the identified cytomegalovirus-associated TCR beta chains were confirmed in vitro to be specific for cytomegalovirus antigens.

Receptors were amplified or captured by the immunoSEQ multiplex PCR assay. The multiplex PCR relied on a mix of 60 forward primers for TCR Vbeta segments and 13 reverse primers for TCR Jbeta segments. Amplification of the CDR3 region of rearranged TCR beta genes was performed with a multiplex PCR assay on genomic DNA. On the Illumina HiSeq System, the amplified TCR beta libraries were sequenced as 87-base-pair reads. Per the authors' processing: In a later analysis, 77 million or so unique TCR beta chains were counted across the 650 to 700 repertoires, and roughly 11 million of these chains were shared by at least two donors. Raw reads were error-corrected and collapsed into unique sequences with a nearest-neighbor algorithm that merged closely related sequences to remove PCR and sequencing errors. CDR3 sequences were aligned to IMGT reference sequences to assign V, D and J gene segments. For a sequence to be retained, at least a six-nucleotide match to both a V gene segment and a J gene segment was required. Rearrangements were called productive when the CDR3 lacked stop codons and stayed in frame with V and J; all others were non-productive. CDR3 was defined according to IMGT convention as the region running from the second conserved V-encoded cysteine to the conserved J-encoded phenylalanine. Sequences without an unambiguous match to a single V gene segment were excluded from the earlier analysis of about 600 of the donors. In an earlier analysis of around 590 of the donors, a V segment was called functional when productive rearrangements were above 56.7%, and segregating when the standard deviation between donors exceeded 5%. A statistical classification framework was developed to diagnose cytomegalovirus status using the catalog of TCR beta chain sequences. In a later analysis, TCR nucleotide sequences were compared against IMGT/GENE-DB human TR gene sequences so that V and J genes could be assigned. In a later analysis, CDR3 sequences and most-parsimonious VDJ recombination scenarios were assigned using the TCRdist pipeline. In a later analysis, every TCR beta chain was defined by the combination of its CDR3 amino acid sequence and its V-gene family, and reads without a unique V-gene family were dropped. In a later analysis, 450 to 600 highly shared, low-generation-probability nucleotide sequences were removed to address suspected cross-contamination and a sequencing artifact. A later analysis calculated a clonal expansion index for each public chain from normalized within-repertoire ranks of inferred template counts. In a later analysis, generation probabilities were computed using a VDJ recombination model fitted to out-of-frame rearrangements, and the results were checked against IGoR. In a later analysis, hypergeometric tests were used to score TCR-TCR, TCR-HLA and TCR-CMV co-occurrence, with a repertoire-size bias correction applied to TCR pairs. In a later analysis, false discovery rates were estimated by permuting HLA or CMV assignments 20 times. In a later analysis, co-occurring TCRs were grouped using DBSCAN, with TCRdist sequence similarity added in when clustering inside HLA-allele-positive subsets. Repertoires with fewer than 30,000 or more than 120,000 public chains, plus five repertoires with anomalous nucleotide sharing, were excluded from co-occurrence clustering. TCRdb retrieved this table from immuneACCESS and kept in-frame rearrangements only. Not all clones are present; in checked studies, unresolved V genes account for under half, and no reason is known for the remainder. D and trimming were read from the DNA, whereas the V and J calls and clone size are those reported in that table. This sample gives some 190,000 clones in total; around 90% of them show up just once. The ten largest clones add up to around 0.99% of the sample.

Looking up the germline V gene yields CDR1 MGHDK and CDR2 SYGVNS. Reading from cysteine to phenylalanine, the CDR3 counts 14 amino acids. Only the CDR3 DNA stays, 42 bases, in frame from base 1. The V end loses 1 base and the J end loses 2 bases, and a stretch of 8 bases separates them. The cohort consisted of 670 or so healthy bone marrow donors. At the time of sampling, every cohort member was nominally healthy, though immune exposures that went unrecorded were likely present. The donor tested CMV seronegative and was one of the 352 seronegative cohort members. Each donor provided a peripheral blood sample, and peripheral blood mononuclear cells were used for TCR beta sequencing. Genomic DNA was extracted from the blood cell samples with the Qiagen DNeasy Blood Extraction Kit.

The V and J genes are TRBV25-1 and TRBJ1-2; perhaps TRBD1 is the D gene, with 6 bases matching. This receptor was identified in a boy between 2 and 10 years old in good health and CMV-seronegative. Sequenced sample: PBMCs. For the CDR3, the sequence is CASSEFGQNYGYTF. In nucleotides, the sequence is TGTGCCAGCAGTGAATTTGGACAGAACTATGGCTACACCTTC.